The rows below give T cell receptor beta chains drawn from one sample of a study of T cell responses to AZD1222 COVID-19 vaccine. The table came from immunoSEQ multiplex PCR; TCRdb's copy has only in-frame clones and leaves some out. The data show about 85,000 clones, with 88% seen just once and 15% to 20% held by the top ten. This specimen was peripheral blood, taken on day 0 of AZD1222 vaccination. The receptors shown here come from an adult in good health. The CDR3 runs from the conserved cysteine through the conserved F or W. A D gene is named only where the DNA matches it firmly. A clone size is listed for some rows: how often the clone was seen (once, few, many), or a class if it is expanded.

clone_size: NA
j_call: TRBJ1-5
d_call: TRBD1
v_call: TRBV19
cdr3_nt: TGTGCCAGTAGTATGGAGACAGGGGTTAGCAATCAGCCCCAGCATTTT
cdr3_aa: CASSMETGVSNQPQHF

clone_size: few
j_call: TRBJ2-7
d_call: TRBD2
v_call: TRBV5-1
cdr3_nt: TGCGCCAGCAGCGCCGGAGCGGGGGGCGAGCAGTACTTC
cdr3_aa: CASSAGAGGEQYF

clone_size: few
j_call: TRBJ2-6
d_call: NA
v_call: TRBV4-1
cdr3_nt: TGCGCCAGCAGCCAAAGGATATTTCCGACAGGGACTTCTGGGGCCAACGTCCTGACTTTC
cdr3_aa: CASSQRIFPTGTSGANVLTF

clone_size: NA
j_call: TRBJ1-5
d_call: TRBD1
v_call: TRBV15
cdr3_nt: TGTGCCACCACCCTAACAGGGGTGGGCAATCAGCCCCAGCATTTT
cdr3_aa: CATTLTGVGNQPQHF

clone_size: NA
j_call: TRBJ1-6
d_call: TRBD1
v_call: TRBV6-1
cdr3_nt: TGTGCCAGCAGTGAAAGGGTAGGACAGGTCGGTTCACCCCTCCACTTT
cdr3_aa: CASSERVGQVGSPLHF

clone_size: NA
j_call: TRBJ1-1
d_call: NA
v_call: TRBV3-1/TRBV3-2
cdr3_nt: TGTGCCAGCAGATTAACAGGGCCGAACACTGAAGCTTTCTTT
cdr3_aa: CASRLTGPNTEAFF

clone_size: NA
j_call: TRBJ1-5
d_call: NA
v_call: TRBV6-5
cdr3_nt: TGTGCCAGCAGTAGACCCGGGGATAAGCCCCAGCATTTT
cdr3_aa: CASSRPGDKPQHF

clone_size: NA
j_call: TRBJ1-1
d_call: TRBD1
v_call: TRBV5-1
cdr3_nt: TGCGCCAGCAGCAAGGACGGGACAGCTAACACTGAAGCTTTCTTT
cdr3_aa: CASSKDGTANTEAFF

clone_size: NA
j_call: TRBJ2-7
d_call: TRBD2
v_call: TRBV29-1
cdr3_nt: TGCAGCGTTGGCAGACTAGCGGGAGGTTACGAGCAGTACTTC
cdr3_aa: CSVGRLAGGYEQYF

clone_size: NA
j_call: TRBJ1-3
d_call: NA
v_call: TRBV6-5
cdr3_nt: TGTGCCAGCACTCTAAAGGCCTCTGGAAACACCATATATTTT
cdr3_aa: CASTLKASGNTIYF

clone_size: once
j_call: TRBJ1-6
d_call: TRBD1
v_call: TRBV27
cdr3_nt: TGTGCCAGCAGCCTCAGAGGGACAGGGGGTTCACCCCTCCACTTT
cdr3_aa: CASSLRGTGGSPLHF

clone_size: few
j_call: TRBJ1-1
d_call: NA
v_call: TRBV6-2/TRBV6-3
cdr3_nt: TGTGCCAGCAGTTACTCGATAGGGGATTTAGGGACTGAAGCTTTCTTT
cdr3_aa: CASSYSIGDLGTEAFF

clone_size: NA
j_call: TRBJ1-1
d_call: TRBD1
v_call: TRBV28
cdr3_nt: TGTGCCAGCAGGAGGGACAGGGTGTCTGAAGCTTTCTTT
cdr3_aa: CASRRDRVSEAFF

clone_size: NA
j_call: TRBJ1-4
d_call: TRBD1
v_call: TRBV5-6
cdr3_nt: TGTGCCAGCAGCGCCCAGGGGGGAGGGAGCGAAAAACTGTTTTTT
cdr3_aa: CASSAQGGGSEKLFF

clone_size: NA
j_call: TRBJ1-1
d_call: TRBD1
v_call: TRBV15
cdr3_nt: TGTGCCACCAGCAGCAACAGGGGACTTAACACTGAAGCTTTCTTT
cdr3_aa: CATSSNRGLNTEAFF

clone_size: NA
j_call: TRBJ1-2
d_call: TRBD1
v_call: TRBV19
cdr3_nt: TGTGCCAGTAGCACGGACAGGCGCCCAATTTATGGCTACACCTTC
cdr3_aa: CASSTDRRPIYGYTF

clone_size: NA
j_call: TRBJ2-7
d_call: TRBD2
v_call: TRBV10-3
cdr3_nt: TGTGCCATCAGAGCGGGAGCCTACGAGCAGTACTTC
cdr3_aa: CAIRAGAYEQYF

clone_size: once
j_call: TRBJ2-7
d_call: TRBD1
v_call: TRBV5-5
cdr3_nt: TGTGCCAGCAGCTCGTTTCTGGGACAGGGATACTACGAGCAGTACTTC
cdr3_aa: CASSSFLGQGYYEQYF

clone_size: once
j_call: TRBJ1-2
d_call: NA
v_call: TRBV9
cdr3_nt: TGTGCCAGCAGCGGGAAAGAGGGGTTAAGCTACACCTTC
cdr3_aa: CASSGKEGLSYTF

clone_size: NA
j_call: TRBJ1-5
d_call: NA
v_call: TRBV28
cdr3_nt: TGTGCCAGCAGTTTCACAGTTGCGGGAAATCAGCCCCAGCATTTT
cdr3_aa: CASSFTVAGNQPQHF

clone_size: NA
j_call: TRBJ1-4
d_call: NA
v_call: TRBV21-1
cdr3_nt: TGTGCCAGCAGAGTCCCGGAACAGAGAGATGAAAAACTGTTTTTT
cdr3_aa: CASRVPEQRDEKLFF

clone_size: NA
j_call: TRBJ2-1
d_call: NA
v_call: TRBV6-5
cdr3_nt: TGTGCCAGCAGCCGGGACTGGGTAAACAATGAGCAGTTCTTC
cdr3_aa: CASSRDWVNNEQFF

clone_size: once
j_call: TRBJ2-5
d_call: TRBD1
v_call: TRBV18
cdr3_nt: TGTGCCAGCTCACCAGACAGGGGCGTCCAGTACTTC
cdr3_aa: CASSPDRGVQYF

clone_size: NA
j_call: TRBJ1-5
d_call: TRBD1
v_call: TRBV19
cdr3_nt: TGTGCCAGTAGTATTGGACAGGTCAATCAGCCCCAGCATTTT
cdr3_aa: CASSIGQVNQPQHF

clone_size: NA
j_call: TRBJ1-6
d_call: NA
v_call: TRBV25-1
cdr3_nt: TGTGCCAGCACCGACATGGTTAATTCACCCCTCCACTTT
cdr3_aa: CASTDMVNSPLHF

clone_size: NA
j_call: TRBJ2-7
d_call: TRBD1
v_call: TRBV19
cdr3_nt: TGTGCCAGTAAGTCCAGCCCGGGACAGGGGTTCCACGAGCAGTACTTC
cdr3_aa: CASKSSPGQGFHEQYF

clone_size: NA
j_call: TRBJ1-4
d_call: NA
v_call: TRBV2
cdr3_nt: TGTGCCAGCAGCGCCCTGGTGGGCCGGCCTTTT
cdr3_aa: CASSALVGRPF

clone_size: NA
j_call: TRBJ1-2
d_call: NA
v_call: TRBV2
cdr3_nt: TGTGCCAGCAGTGCAGACACTAACTATGGCTACACCTTC
cdr3_aa: CASSADTNYGYTF

clone_size: NA
j_call: TRBJ1-1
d_call: NA
v_call: TRBV2
cdr3_nt: TGTGCCAGCAGGCCAGGGGCGAACACTGAAGCTTTCTTT
cdr3_aa: CASRPGANTEAFF

clone_size: once
j_call: TRBJ1-2
d_call: NA
v_call: TRBV27
cdr3_nt: TGTGCCAGCAGTTCTTCTTCCGGAGCTAACTATGGCTACACCTTC
cdr3_aa: CASSSSSGANYGYTF

clone_size: NA
j_call: TRBJ2-1
d_call: NA
v_call: TRBV27
cdr3_nt: TGTGCCAGCAGTTTATATTCGGGAGAGCCCTACAATGAGCAGTTCTTC
cdr3_aa: CASSLYSGEPYNEQFF

clone_size: NA
j_call: TRBJ2-1
d_call: TRBD1
v_call: TRBV6-6
cdr3_nt: TGTGCCAGCAGTTATTCCCCGGGACAGGGAAATGAGCAGTTCTTC
cdr3_aa: CASSYSPGQGNEQFF

clone_size: NA
j_call: TRBJ1-5
d_call: NA
v_call: TRBV2
cdr3_nt: TGTGCCAGCAGAATTGACAGAAGCAAGGGTCAGCCCCAGCATTTT
cdr3_aa: CASRIDRSKGQPQHF

clone_size: NA
j_call: TRBJ2-6
d_call: TRBD1
v_call: TRBV2
cdr3_nt: TGTGCCAGCAGACCTGGAACAGGGGTTACTGGGGCCAACGTCCTGACTTTC
cdr3_aa: CASRPGTGVTGANVLTF

clone_size: NA
j_call: TRBJ2-2
d_call: NA
v_call: TRBV3-1/TRBV3-2
cdr3_nt: TGTGCCAGCAGCCAAGATTCGGGCCGAAGGGGCACCGGGGAGCTGTTTTTT
cdr3_aa: CASSQDSGRRGTGELFF